These 18 T cell receptor beta chains were all obtained from the same sample, sequenced in a study of cytomegalovirus exposure and HLA in healthy donors. Clones were sequenced by immunoSEQ multiplex PCR, and TCRdb holds only the in-frame ones, with some missing. Here the sample spans just over 80,000 clones, about 96% being singletons. Sequencing input: PBMCs. The source of these receptors is a woman younger than 30 in good health and CMV-seronegative.

This clone showed up just once. This chain uses TRBV7-8 with TRBJ2-7; 12 positions match TRBD1. The V gene's germline CDR1 is SGHVS and CDR2 FQNEAQ. This CDR3 comprises 17 residues. The J segment lost 2 bases and the V segment lost 5 bases, leaving 10 bases of the junction unmatched. Here the CDR3 DNA reads TGTGCCAGCAGCGCCCACATGGGACAGGGGGCCCCCTACGAGCAGTACTTC. Translated, it gives CASSAHMGQGAPYEQYF.

This clone was counted a single time. V is TRBV7-9 and J is TRBJ2-7, with D perhaps matching TRBD2 (5 bases). Germline loops: CDR1 SEHNR, CDR2 FQNEAQ (reference sequence). The CDR3 is made up of 13 amino acids. V was shortened by 9 bases and J by 4 bases, with 16 bases between the two germline ends. DNA for the CDR3: TGTGCCAGTACCTCCGTTCGGGAATACGAGCAGTACTTC. As protein: CASTSVREYEQYF. Looking up the rest from reference TRBV7-9 and TRBJ2-7 gives the full variable domain: DTGVSQNPRHKITKRGQNVTFRCDPISEHNRLYWYRQTLGQGPEFLTYFQNEAQLEKSRLLSDRFSAERPKGSFSTLEIQRTEQGDSAMYLCASTSVREYEQYFGPGTRLTVT.

The chain uses TRBV5-6 and TRBJ2-1, with D possibly being TRBD2 (6 bases). Per the germline V gene, CDR1 is SGHDT and CDR2 is YYEEEE. This CDR3 comprises 15 residues. V was pared by 0 bases and J by 9 bases, with 16 bases between. CDR3 nucleotides: TGTGCCAGCAGCTTGGTAGAACTAGCTGAGATTGAGCAGTTCTTC. This sequence encodes CASSLVELAEIEQFF.

J is TRBJ2-2 and V is TRBV30; D unresolved. Germline V gene data show CDR1 as GTSNPN and CDR2 as SVGIG (reference sequence). This CDR3 has 11 residues. Trimming shortened V by 5 bases and J by 6 bases, and 7 bases separated the two germline ends. This CDR3 is CAWSSPGELFF. The CDR3 DNA reads TGTGCCTGGTCTAGTCCCGGGGAGCTGTTTTTT.

The chain couples TRBV6-5 to TRBJ2-3, with 8 nucleotides matching TRBD2. The CDR3 length is 15 residues. CDR1 MNHEY and CDR2 SVGAGI come from the germline V gene. V shed 1 base and J 3 bases; nucleotides not matched to a gene: 3. CDR3 in amino acids: CASSYWREATDTQYF. The CDR3 DNA is TGTGCCAGCAGTTACTGGCGGGAGGCAACAGATACGCAGTATTTT.

V gene TRBV14 combines with J gene TRBJ2-3; 7 nucleotides match TRBD1. J lost 3 bases, V lost 4 bases, and 7 bases had no gene match. The CDR3 length is 15 residues. Germline V gene lookup returns CDR1 SGHDN and CDR2 FVKESK. The CDR3 is CASSPRTGQTDTQYF. The CDR3 DNA is TGTGCCAGCAGCCCCAGGACAGGTCAGACAGATACGCAGTATTTT.

This chain connects TRBV27 to TRBJ2-1; 10 bases align to TRBD1. This CDR3 is 17 amino acids long. Germline trimming cut 6 bases from V and 7 bases from J; bases unmatched to any gene: 15. Germline CDR1 MNHEY, CDR2 SMNVEV (reference sequence). This CDR3 reads CASSPPFRQGAENEQFF. In DNA form, the CDR3 reads TGTGCCAGCAGCCCGCCCTTTCGACAGGGGGCGGAGAATGAGCAGTTCTTC.

The chain employs TRBV9 and TRBJ2-1; TRBD2 might be the D (6 bases). The CDR3 extends over 13 amino acids. Looked up from germline, CDR1 is SGDLS and CDR2 is YYNGEE. V shed 3 bases and J shed 10 bases, with 14 bases lying between them. In nucleotides, the CDR3 is TGTGCCAGCAGCGCTCCTAGGAGGGACGAGCAGTTCTTC. Protein product: CASSAPRRDEQFF.

The chain links TRBV28 to TRBJ2-7; no definite D call. V lost 10 bases and J lost 3, with 10 bases in between. The CDR3 is 11 amino acids. Germline V gives CDR1 MDHEN, CDR2 SYDVKM. This CDR3 reads CATKLVYEQYF. In nucleotides, the CDR3 is TGTGCCACGAAGCTGGTCTACGAGCAGTACTTC.

This chain connects TRBV14 to TRBJ1-2; D not resolved. The CDR3 runs 15 residues. CDR1 is SGHDN and CDR2 is FVKESK in the germline V gene. V was trimmed by 1 base and J by 7 bases, leaving 16 bases between them. The CDR3 DNA reads as TGTGCCAGCAGCCAAGGTCTACCCAACGTAGCTGGCTACACCTTC. Translated: CASSQGLPNVAGYTF.

The chain has TRBV7-6 and TRBJ2-1; TRBD2 agrees at 8 bases. CDR1 and CDR2 (germline): SGHVS, FNYEAQ. The V gene end was trimmed by 0 bases and the J gene end by 7 bases; junction bases not matched to a gene: 14. This CDR3 is built from 18 residues. The CDR3 is CASSLAWTGRALGNEQFF. The CDR3 DNA reads TGTGCCAGCAGCTTAGCGTGGACCGGGAGGGCCCTTGGGAATGAGCAGTTCTTC.

The chain employs TRBV7-8 and TRBJ2-2; 7 nucleotides match TRBD2. Germline V gene data show CDR1 as SGHVS and CDR2 as FQNEAQ. V dropped 4 bases and J dropped 4; count of bases not matched to a gene: 6. The CDR3 is made up of 15 amino acids. The CDR3 spells CASSSNSGLTGELFF. The CDR3 region has the DNA TGTGCCAGCAGCTCCAATAGCGGGCTCACCGGGGAGCTGTTTTTT.

The V and J genes are TRBV29-1 and TRBJ1-2, with D possibly being TRBD1 (6 bases). The V gene's germline CDR1 is SQVTM and CDR2 ANQGSEA. The CDR3 is 15 residues long. V was clipped by 6 bases and J by 2 bases, with 19 bases between them. CDR3 in DNA: TGCAGCGTCGCAGGACCAAGGGGGGGGAACTATGGCTACACCTTC. Translation gives CSVAGPRGGNYGYTF.

This sequence joins TRBV19 and TRBJ1-1, with TRBD1 as a possible D gene (6 bases). The CDR3 extends over 13 amino acids. The germline V gene has CDR1 LNHDA and CDR2 SQIVND (reference sequence). V shed 1 base and J shed 4 bases, with 7 bases lying between them. The CDR3 loop reads CASSIARGTEAFF. Written as DNA, the CDR3 is TGTGCCAGTAGTATAGCCAGGGGCACTGAAGCTTTCTTT.

The gene calls are TRBV5-1 and TRBJ1-1; 7 nucleotides align to TRBD1. CDR1 and CDR2 (germline): SGHRS, YFSETQ. This CDR3 region has 15 residues. The V segment lost 4 bases and the J segment 5 bases; nucleotides outside the gene matches: 11. CDR3 protein: CASSPAGQPGTEAFF. The CDR3 nucleotides read TGCGCCAGCAGCCCGGCGGGACAGCCGGGGACTGAAGCTTTCTTT.

The chain is built from TRBV12-5 and TRBJ2-1; 12 positions agree with TRBD2. Germline V gene sequence: CDR1 LGHNT, CDR2 FRNRAP. V was pared by 0 bases and J by 8 bases, with 11 bases of the junction left unmatched. The length of the CDR3 is 18 residues. The CDR3, as DNA: TGTGCTAGTGGTTTGGTGTCTAGCGGGAGGGCCCTAGGTCATGAGCAGTTCTTC. Its protein is CASGLVSSGRALGHEQFF.

The V gene is TRBV7-9, the J gene TRBJ2-5; 7 bases are a match to TRBD2. CDR3 size: 14 residues. V lost 1 base, J lost 5 bases, and 4 bases stayed unmatched. The germline V gene has CDR1 SEHNR and CDR2 FQNEAQ (reference sequence). Here the CDR3 DNA reads TGTGCCAGCAGCTTAGATTTGCGGGAGGAGACCCAGTACTTC. Translation gives CASSLDLREETQYF.

The V call is TRBV6-5, the J call TRBJ2-3; D perhaps matches TRBD1 (5 bases). Germline V gene data show CDR1 as MNHEY and CDR2 as SVGAGI. The CDR3 contains 13 residues. Trimming stripped 6 bases from V and 4 bases from J, with 11 bases between. The CDR3 protein is CASRGLGSDTQYF. CDR3 nucleotides: TGTGCCAGCAGGGGGCTTGGTTCAGATACGCAGTATTTT.